These 31 T cell receptor beta chains were sequenced from one sample in a study of blood T cell repertoires in COVID-19 (dated by TCRdb to about 2020). To prepare the library, the immunoSEQ multiplex PCR assay was applied. Held by TCRdb, this immuneACCESS table contains in-frame sequences only and omits some clones. Under half of the omission traces to an unresolved V gene where checked; the cause of the rest is unknown. The table for this sample lists a few hundred thousand clones; 88% of them were counted only once. The ten largest make up about 1% of the sample. Source material: PBMCs or T cells enriched from blood (not recorded which). Every receptor here comes from a woman in her 30s who had recovered from COVID-19.

The V call is TRBV5-5, the J call TRBJ1-5; D not certain. The germline V gene encodes CDR1 SGHKS and CDR2 YYEKEE (reference sequence). CDR3 length: 13 amino acids. V lost 4 bases, J lost 0 bases, and 5 bases lay in between. DNA of the CDR3: TGTGCCAGCAGCCGGTCTAGCAATCAGCCCCAGCATTTT. Amino acid sequence: CASSRSSNQPQHF.

This clone was counted only a few times. The V gene is TRBV5-1, the J gene TRBJ1-1; no firm D call. The CDR3 length is 14 residues. V lost 2 bases and J 1 base, leaving 9 bases between the germline ends. CDR1 and CDR2 (germline): SGHRS, YFSETQ. The CDR3 nucleotides are TGCGCCAGCAGCTTAAGACTTGAGAACACTGAAGCTTTCTTT. Protein sequence: CASSLRLENTEAFF.

The rearrangement joins TRBV28 to TRBJ1-1; D is perhaps TRBD1 (5 bases). The V gene's germline CDR1 is MDHEN and CDR2 SYDVKM. The CDR3 covers 11 residues. Trimming took 5 bases from V and 6 from J, leaving 7 bases between them. The CDR3 sequence is CASSTTAEAFF. The CDR3 DNA reads as TGTGCCAGCAGTACGACAGCTGAAGCTTTCTTT.

The chain carries TRBV7-9 and TRBJ1-2; maybe TRBD1 (6 bases). Trimming pared 5 bases from V and 2 bases from J, leaving 15 bases between. In germline, CDR1 is SEHNR, CDR2 FQNEAQ (reference sequence). The CDR3 runs to 15 residues. CDR3 region: CASSPGRRGNYGYTF. CDR3 sequence (DNA): TGTGCCAGCAGCCCCGGTCGTAGGGGGAACTATGGCTACACCTTC.

This clone came up once. The V call is TRBV13, the J call TRBJ1-2; maybe TRBD1 (6 bases). Germline V lookup: CDR1 PRHDT, CDR2 FYEKMQ (reference sequence). V was cut by 4 bases and J by 0 bases, with 9 bases left in between. This CDR3 has 14 residues. CDR3 nucleotide sequence: TGTGCCAGCAGCTCCAGGGGACCTAACTATGGCTACACCTTC. Translation: CASSSRGPNYGYTF.

This chain connects TRBV6-1 to TRBJ1-2; D unclear. CDR1 is MNHNS, CDR2 SASEGT, per germline. Trimming left V 1 base short and J 7 bases short, with 10 bases between. CDR3 length equals 13 residues. The CDR3 spells CASSEGRAGGYTF. For the CDR3, the DNA is TGTGCCAGCAGTGAAGGCCGGGCGGGTGGCTACACCTTC.

This chain connects TRBV4-1 to TRBJ1-2; the D is unclear. The CDR3 runs 13 residues. V gave up 1 base and J gave up 8 bases, with 11 bases separating them. The germline CDR1 and CDR2 sequences are MGHRA and YSYEKL. CDR3 nucleotides: TGCGCCAGCAGCCAAGTGGCCCCGGAGGGCTACACCTTC. Encoded protein: CASSQVAPEGYTF.

The chain employs TRBV5-1 and TRBJ1-1; no clear D. With 1 base removed from V and 3 bases from J, the gap between germline ends came to 13 bases. The germline V gene encodes CDR1 SGHRS and CDR2 YFSETQ. The CDR3 spans 15 residues. CDR3: CASSLWAGRDTEAFF. CDR3 DNA sequence: TGCGCCAGCAGCTTGTGGGCCGGGAGGGACACTGAAGCTTTCTTT. The variable domain in full, with the rest retrieved from reference TRBV5-1 and TRBJ1-1, is KAGVTQTPRYLIKTRGQQVTLSCSPISGHRSVSWYQQTPGQGLQFLFEYFSETQRNKGNFPGRFSGRQFSNSRSEMNVSTLELGDSALYLCASSLWAGRDTEAFFGQGTRLTVV.

The chain joins TRBV27 to TRBJ2-7, with 10 bases matching TRBD1. With 6 bases clipped from V and 2 bases from J, the junction kept 19 bases outside the gene matches. From germline, CDR1 is MNHEY and CDR2 SMNVEV (reference sequence). This CDR3 has 19 amino acids. CDR3 region: CASRNRGMNLGTGAYEQYF. The CDR3, as DNA: TGTGCCAGCAGAAACAGGGGAATGAACCTAGGGACAGGGGCCTACGAGCAGTACTTC.

The rearrangement joins TRBV9 to TRBJ2-3, with D tentatively TRBD2 (5 bases). The germline gives CDR1 SGDLS, CDR2 YYNGEE. CDR3 size: 17 residues. Trimming cost V 0 bases and J 0 bases, with 14 bases left between them. DNA for the CDR3: TGTGCCAGCAGCGTAGGAGGGATGCGACCTAGCACAGATACGCAGTATTTT. Translating gives CASSVGGMRPSTDTQYF.

The J gene is TRBJ1-4, the V gene TRBV11-1; no clear D gene. The V gene's germline CDR1 is SGHAT and CDR2 FQDESV (reference sequence). This CDR3 is 14 amino acids long. The V end was cut by 0 bases, the J end by 8 bases, with 10 bases between. The CDR3, as DNA: TGTGCCAGCAGCTTAGCGAAGCCGGGGGAAAAACTGTTTTTT. The encoded protein is CASSLAKPGEKLFF.

There are a few counts of this clone. The chain employs TRBV27 and TRBJ2-2, with TRBD2 identical over 9 bases. This CDR3 has 16 amino acids. Germline CDR1 MNHEY, CDR2 SMNVEV (reference sequence). Trimming at V came to 5 bases and at J to 6 bases, leaving 10 bases not matched to a gene. CDR3 protein: CASSPALAGLAGELFF. The CDR3 DNA is TGTGCCAGCAGTCCAGCCCTAGCGGGATTGGCCGGGGAGCTGTTTTTT.

The table lists this clone with a count of one. A read error may account for a junction end that differs from germline. This chain uses TRBV27 with TRBJ1-6; no definite D call. This CDR3 has 14 residues. Germline lookup yields CDR1 MNHEY and CDR2 SMNVEV (reference sequence). This CDR3 is CASSRVSFNSPLHF. For the CDR3, the DNA is TGTGCCAGCAGTCGGGTGTCCTTTAATTCACCCCTCCACTTT.

V gene TRBV7-9 combines with J gene TRBJ1-2, with 7 bases lining up with TRBD1. This CDR3 comprises 17 residues. The V and J ends lost 6 bases and 1 base, in that order; junction bases with no gene match: 14. Germline V gene sequence: CDR1 SEHNR, CDR2 FQNEAQ (reference sequence). The chain's CDR3 is CASSPSGGQIVNYGYTF. CDR3 sequence (DNA): TGTGCCAGCAGTCCTAGCGGGGGACAGATCGTTAACTATGGCTACACCTTC.

The genes are TRBV19 and TRBJ1-5; 8 positions match TRBD1. Germline CDR1 is LNHDA and CDR2 is SQIVND (reference sequence). This CDR3 is built from 13 residues. V lost 11 bases to trimming and J lost 15 bases; unmatched junction nucleotides: 18. The DNA for the CDR3 is TGTGCCTCACACGGGACAGGTACGGCCCTGGGGCATTTT. Translating it yields CASHGTGTALGHF.

DNA of the CDR3: TGTGCCAGCAGCCTCCTAATTGGGGGCGGGGATACGCAGTATTTT. Translation gives CASSLLIGGGDTQYF. This chain connects TRBV6-5 to TRBJ2-3; TRBD1 is a possible D gene (6 bases). In germline, CDR1 is MNHEY, CDR2 SVGAGI. V was clipped by 6 bases and J by 6 bases, with 19 bases between them. CDR3 size: 15 residues.

This chain uses TRBV7-9 with TRBJ2-5, with a weak D call TRBD1 (5 bases). The V gene lost 7 bases and the J gene lost 4 bases, with 16 bases spanning the gap. The length of the CDR3 is 14 residues. CDR1 is SEHNR, CDR2 FQNEAQ, per germline (reference sequence). The CDR3 nucleotides are TGTGCCAGCACAGGAGCAGGGTACGGAGAGACCCAGTACTTC. This gives the protein CASTGAGYGETQYF.

The rearrangement links TRBV27 to TRBJ2-7, with 7 nucleotides matching TRBD2. The CDR3 is made up of 15 amino acids. From germline, CDR1 is MNHEY and CDR2 SMNVEV (reference sequence). V was clipped by 7 bases and J by 2 bases; unmatched bases: 11. The CDR3 DNA reads as TGTGCCAGCAAGGGCAAGGGAGGGTTCACCTACGAGCAGTACTTC. It codes for CASKGKGGFTYEQYF.

The rearrangement joins TRBV7-9 to TRBJ1-3; 7 bases match TRBD1. CDR1 SEHNR and CDR2 FQNEAQ come from the germline V gene (reference sequence). This CDR3 comprises 15 residues. J lost 4 bases, V lost 4 bases, and 7 bases had no gene match. Here the CDR3 reads CASSSDRAFGNTIYF. The CDR3 region has the DNA TGTGCCAGCAGCTCTGACAGGGCGTTCGGAAACACCATATATTTT.

The chain has TRBV10-3 and TRBJ2-3; 7 bases are a match to TRBD2. Germline lookup yields CDR1 ENHRY and CDR2 SYGVKD. There are 14 residues in the CDR3. The V and J ends lost 6 bases and 8 bases, in that order; junction bases with no gene match: 11. The CDR3 region has the DNA TGTGCCATCAGACTGACTAGCTCGGGGAGTACGCAGTATTTT. This sequence encodes CAIRLTSSGSTQYF.

The V call is TRBV11-3, the J call TRBJ1-1, with unresolved D. Trimming cost V 2 bases and J 1 base, with 8 bases left between them. The CDR3 contains 14 residues. Germline assignment: CDR1 SGHNT and CDR2 YENEEA. The CDR3 coding sequence is TGTGCCAGCAGCTTATCAGGCTCGAACACTGAAGCTTTCTTT. As protein: CASSLSGSNTEAFF.

The chain couples TRBV5-1 to TRBJ1-2; 7 nucleotides match TRBD1. Germline V lookup: CDR1 SGHRS, CDR2 YFSETQ. The trim removed 4 bases at V and 6 bases at J, leaving 9 bases unmatched. The CDR3 extends over 14 amino acids. The CDR3 nucleotides are TGCGCCAGCAGCCTGGCTGACAGGGTTGATGGCTACACCTTC. Translated, it gives CASSLADRVDGYTF. Full variable domain (outside the CDR3, taken from reference TRBV5-1 and TRBJ1-2): KAGVTQTPRYLIKTRGQQVTLSCSPISGHRSVSWYQQTPGQGLQFLFEYFSETQRNKGNFPGRFSGRQFSNSRSEMNVSTLELGDSALYLCASSLADRVDGYTFGSGTRLTVV.

This clone was detected a few times. The gene calls are TRBV29-1 and TRBJ1-2, with a tentative D call TRBD1 (6 bases). From germline, CDR1 is SQVTM and CDR2 ANQGSEA. This CDR3 has 10 residues. V lost 6 bases to trimming and J lost 6 bases, with 8 bases between them. The CDR3 here is CSVAGDGYTF. For the CDR3, the DNA is TGCAGCGTCGCAGGGGATGGCTACACCTTC.

This chain joins TRBV9 and TRBJ1-5; 7 positions agree with TRBD1. CDR1 is SGDLS and CDR2 is YYNGEE in the germline V gene. J gave up 10 bases and V 2 bases, and 9 bases lay outside the gene matches. This CDR3 region has 14 residues. CDR3 sequence: CASSVWDSQIPQHF. CDR3 coding DNA: TGTGCCAGCAGCGTCTGGGACAGCCAGATTCCCCAGCATTTT.

This sequence joins TRBV10-2 and TRBJ2-7; possible D gene TRBD2, 6 bases. This CDR3 is 13 amino acids long. Trimming removed 6 bases at V and 3 bases at J, with 12 bases between. Germline lookup yields CDR1 WSHSY and CDR2 SAAADI. The CDR3 bases are TGCGCCAGCAGGACCGGCGGGGACTACGAGCAGTACTTC. This codes for CASRTGGDYEQYF.

The chain joins TRBV3-1 (or the pseudogene TRBV3-2) to TRBJ2-3; 9 bases are a match to TRBD2. CDR1 is LGHDT, CDR2 YNNKEL, per germline (reference sequence). J was trimmed by 4 bases and V by 0 bases; bases with no gene match: 8. The CDR3 has 17 residues. The CDR3 DNA reads as TGTGCCAGCAGCCAAGATGAGGCTAGCGGGGAGGCAGATACGCAGTATTTT. This gives the protein CASSQDEASGEADTQYF.

There are a few counts of this clone. The genes are TRBV4-1 and TRBJ2-7, with 10 bases identical to TRBD1. Germline values: CDR1 MGHRA, CDR2 YSYEKL. The V and J ends lost 5 bases and 3 bases, in that order; junction bases with no gene match: 13. The CDR3 has 17 residues. The CDR3 spells CASSKTPTGGAIYEQYF. The DNA for the CDR3 is TGCGCCAGCAGCAAAACCCCGACAGGGGGCGCAATCTACGAGCAGTACTTC.

This clone has just one count. The chain combines TRBV7-2 with TRBJ1-5; D remains ambiguous. V was trimmed by 3 bases and J by 3 bases, leaving 6 bases between them. The CDR3 sequence is 13 residues long. Germline values: CDR1 SGHTA, CDR2 FQGNSA. The CDR3 DNA reads as TGTGCCAGCAGCTTGTCCTACAATCAGCCCCAGCATTTT. Protein sequence: CASSLSYNQPQHF.

The chain joins TRBV28 to TRBJ1-2, with D hard to call. V shed 7 bases and J shed 0 bases, with 9 bases lying between them. The CDR3 runs 13 residues. CDR1 is MDHEN, CDR2 SYDVKM, per germline. The CDR3 DNA reads as TGTGCCAGCACCACGGGATCTAACTATGGCTACACCTTC. Translating it yields CASTTGSNYGYTF.

The chain carries TRBV6-5 and TRBJ1-1, with D possibly being TRBD1 (6 bases). Germline assignment: CDR1 MNHEY and CDR2 SVGAGI. This CDR3 is 14 amino acids long. V gave up 7 bases and J gave up 8 bases, with 20 bases separating them. CDR3 sequence: CASTGGGGVPEAFF. Here the CDR3 DNA reads TGTGCCAGCACCGGAGGGGGGGGAGTCCCGGAAGCTTTCTTT.

This chain uses TRBV27 with TRBJ2-7; 8 positions match TRBD1. There are 14 residues in the CDR3. Germline loops: CDR1 MNHEY, CDR2 SMNVEV (reference sequence). Germline trimming cut 6 bases from V and 3 bases from J; bases unmatched to any gene: 7. The CDR3 DNA sequence: TGTGCCAGCAGCTGGGGACAGGTTTTCTACGAGCAGTACTTC. Its protein product is CASSWGQVFYEQYF.